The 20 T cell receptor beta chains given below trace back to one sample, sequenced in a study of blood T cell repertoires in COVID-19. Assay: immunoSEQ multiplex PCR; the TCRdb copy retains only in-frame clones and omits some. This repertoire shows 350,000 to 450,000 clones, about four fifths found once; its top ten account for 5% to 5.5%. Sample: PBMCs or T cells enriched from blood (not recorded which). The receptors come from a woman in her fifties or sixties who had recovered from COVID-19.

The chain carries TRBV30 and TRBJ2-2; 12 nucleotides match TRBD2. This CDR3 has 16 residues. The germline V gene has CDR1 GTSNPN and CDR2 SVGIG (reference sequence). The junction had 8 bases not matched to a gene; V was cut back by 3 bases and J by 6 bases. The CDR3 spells CAWRGLAGGGAGELFF. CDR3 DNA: TGTGCCTGGAGGGGACTAGCGGGTGGAGGGGCCGGGGAGCTGTTTTTT.

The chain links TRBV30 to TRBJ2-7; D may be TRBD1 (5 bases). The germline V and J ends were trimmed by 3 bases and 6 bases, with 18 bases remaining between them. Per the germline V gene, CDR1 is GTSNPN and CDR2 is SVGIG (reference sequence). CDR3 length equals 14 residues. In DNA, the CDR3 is TGTGCCTGGAGATGGGGCGCTGGGGTCCCCGAGCAGTACTTC. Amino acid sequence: CAWRWGAGVPEQYF.

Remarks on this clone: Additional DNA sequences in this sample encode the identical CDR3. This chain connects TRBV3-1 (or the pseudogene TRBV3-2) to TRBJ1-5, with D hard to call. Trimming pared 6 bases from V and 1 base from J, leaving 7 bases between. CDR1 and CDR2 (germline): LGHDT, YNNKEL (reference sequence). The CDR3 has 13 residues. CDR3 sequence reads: CASSQSSNQPQHF. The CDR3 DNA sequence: TGTGCCAGCAGTCAGTCGAGCAATCAGCCCCAGCATTTT.

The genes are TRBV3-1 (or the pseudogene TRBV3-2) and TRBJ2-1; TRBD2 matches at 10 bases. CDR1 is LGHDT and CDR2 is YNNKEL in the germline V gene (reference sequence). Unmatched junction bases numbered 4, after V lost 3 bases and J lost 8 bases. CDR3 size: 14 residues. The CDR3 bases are TGTGCCAGCAGCCAGGCTAGCGGGAGATATGAGCAGTTCTTC. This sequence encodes CASSQASGRYEQFF.

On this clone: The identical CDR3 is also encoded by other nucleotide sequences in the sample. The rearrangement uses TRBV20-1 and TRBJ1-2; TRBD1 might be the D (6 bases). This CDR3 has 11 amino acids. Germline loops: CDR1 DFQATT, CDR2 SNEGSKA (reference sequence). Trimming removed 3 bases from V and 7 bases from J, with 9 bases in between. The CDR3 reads CSASLDSGYTF. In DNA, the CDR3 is TGCAGTGCTAGCCTGGACAGTGGCTACACCTTC.

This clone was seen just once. The CDR3 region is CASSEVGLAGVAEQYF. The CDR3 DNA is TGTGCCAGCAGTGAGGTCGGACTAGCGGGAGTCGCCGAGCAGTACTTC. The V and J genes are TRBV25-1 and TRBJ2-7; 13 bases are a match to TRBD2. The germline V gene has CDR1 MGHDK and CDR2 SYGVNS. The CDR3 is made up of 16 amino acids. Trimming at V came to 3 bases and at J to 6 bases, leaving 8 bases not matched to a gene.

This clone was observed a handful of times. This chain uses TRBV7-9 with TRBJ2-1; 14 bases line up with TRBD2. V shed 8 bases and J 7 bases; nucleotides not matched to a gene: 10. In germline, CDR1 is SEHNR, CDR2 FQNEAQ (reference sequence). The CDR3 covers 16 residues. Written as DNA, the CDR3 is TGTGCCAGCCGACCCCCGGGACTAGCGGGGGAAAATGAGCAGTTCTTC. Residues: CASRPPGLAGENEQFF.

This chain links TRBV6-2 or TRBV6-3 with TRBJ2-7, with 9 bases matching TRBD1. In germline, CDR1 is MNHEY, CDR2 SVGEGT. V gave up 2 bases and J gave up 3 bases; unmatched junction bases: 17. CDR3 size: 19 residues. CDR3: CASSYKPGQGRISDYEQYF. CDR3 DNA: TGTGCCAGCAGTTACAAGCCGGGACAGGGACGAATTAGTGACTACGAGCAGTACTTC.

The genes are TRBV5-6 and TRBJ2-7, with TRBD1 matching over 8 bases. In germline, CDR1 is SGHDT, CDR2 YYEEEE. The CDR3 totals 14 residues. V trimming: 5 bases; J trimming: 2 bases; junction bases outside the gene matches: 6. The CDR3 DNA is TGTGCCAGCAGTCCTCAGGGGGCTCCCTACGAGCAGTACTTC. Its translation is CASSPQGAPYEQYF.

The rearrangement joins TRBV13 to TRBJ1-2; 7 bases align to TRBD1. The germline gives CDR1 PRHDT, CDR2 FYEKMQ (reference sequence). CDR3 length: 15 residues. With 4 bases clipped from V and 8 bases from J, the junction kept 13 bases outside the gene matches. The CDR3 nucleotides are TGTGCCAGCAGCTCCCGAGGGTCGCCAGGGGGGGGCTACACCTTC. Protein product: CASSSRGSPGGGYTF.

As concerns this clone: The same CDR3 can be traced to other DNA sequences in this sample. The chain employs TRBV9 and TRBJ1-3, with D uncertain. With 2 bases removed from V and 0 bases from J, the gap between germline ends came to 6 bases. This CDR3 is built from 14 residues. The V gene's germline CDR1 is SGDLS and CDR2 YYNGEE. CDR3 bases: TGTGCCAGCAGCGTGGCCTCCTCTGGAAACACCATATATTTT. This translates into CASSVASSGNTIYF.

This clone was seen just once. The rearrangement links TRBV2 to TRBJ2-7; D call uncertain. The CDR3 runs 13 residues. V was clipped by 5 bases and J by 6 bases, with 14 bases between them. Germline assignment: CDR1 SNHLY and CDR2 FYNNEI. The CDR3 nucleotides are TGTGCCAGCAGTCTCGAGGTCCGGCGCGAGCAGTACTTC. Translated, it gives CASSLEVRREQYF.

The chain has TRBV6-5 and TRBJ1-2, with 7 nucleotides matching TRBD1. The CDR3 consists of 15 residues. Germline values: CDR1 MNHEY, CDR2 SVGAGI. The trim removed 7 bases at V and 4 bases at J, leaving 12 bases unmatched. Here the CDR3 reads CASNRLGQVIYGYTF. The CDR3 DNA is TGTGCCAGCAACCGCCTCGGACAGGTGATCTATGGCTACACCTTC.

DNA of the CDR3: TGTGCCAGCAGCCAGCACAGGGCAGGATTTGAAAAACTGTTTTTT. Its protein is CASSQHRAGFEKLFF. The chain combines TRBV3-1 (or the pseudogene TRBV3-2) with TRBJ1-4; perhaps TRBD1 as D (6 bases). Trimming pared 3 bases from V and 7 bases from J, leaving 15 bases between. This CDR3 has 15 amino acids. Germline assignment: CDR1 LGHDT and CDR2 YNNKEL (reference sequence).

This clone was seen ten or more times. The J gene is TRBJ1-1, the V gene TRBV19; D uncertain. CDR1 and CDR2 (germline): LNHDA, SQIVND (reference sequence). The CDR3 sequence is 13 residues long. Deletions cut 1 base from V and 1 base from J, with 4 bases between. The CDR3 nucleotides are TGTGCCAGTAGTATAGGCAGGAACACTGAAGCTTTCTTT. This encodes CASSIGRNTEAFF.

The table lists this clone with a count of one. CDR3 in amino acids: CASSFGTGVNYGYTF. CDR3 nucleotides: TGTGCCAGCAGTTTCGGGACAGGGGTTAACTATGGCTACACCTTC. The chain has TRBV5-5 and TRBJ1-2, with 10 bases that match TRBD1. CDR3 length: 15 residues. J was trimmed by 1 base and V by 5 bases; bases with no gene match: 5. Germline CDR1 reads SGHKS; CDR2 reads YYEKEE (reference sequence).

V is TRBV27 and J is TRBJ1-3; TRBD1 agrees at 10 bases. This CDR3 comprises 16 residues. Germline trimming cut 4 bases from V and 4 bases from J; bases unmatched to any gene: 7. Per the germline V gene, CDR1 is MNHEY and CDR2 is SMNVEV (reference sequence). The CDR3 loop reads CASSSTGQGRGNTIYF. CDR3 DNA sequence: TGTGCCAGCAGTTCCACGGGACAGGGGCGGGGAAACACCATATATTTT.

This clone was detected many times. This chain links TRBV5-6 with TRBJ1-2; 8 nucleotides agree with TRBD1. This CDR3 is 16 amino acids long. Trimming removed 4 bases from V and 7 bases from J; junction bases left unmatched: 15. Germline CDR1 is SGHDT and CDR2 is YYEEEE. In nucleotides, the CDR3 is TGTGCCAGCAGCCCAGGCTCGGGGCAGGGGGCGCGTGGCTACACCTTC. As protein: CASSPGSGQGARGYTF.

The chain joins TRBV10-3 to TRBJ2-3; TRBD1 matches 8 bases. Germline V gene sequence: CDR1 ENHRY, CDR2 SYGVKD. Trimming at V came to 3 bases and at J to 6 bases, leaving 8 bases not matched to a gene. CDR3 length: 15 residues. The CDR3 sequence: CAISDTGGSGDTQYF. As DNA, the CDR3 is TGTGCCATCAGTGACACAGGGGGGTCAGGGGATACGCAGTATTTT.

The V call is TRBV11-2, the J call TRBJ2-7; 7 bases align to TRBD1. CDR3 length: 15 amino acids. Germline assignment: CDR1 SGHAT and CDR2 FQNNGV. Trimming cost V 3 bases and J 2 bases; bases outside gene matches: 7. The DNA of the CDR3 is TGTGCCAGCAGCTTTCGCCGGGACAGAACCTACGAGCAGTACTTC. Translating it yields CASSFRRDRTYEQYF.